This TCR beta chain derives from a study of human T cells and chemical hapten exposure. CDR1 and CDR2 from the germline V gene are SGHTA and FQGNSA. V lost 5 bases, J lost 2 bases, and 15 bases lay in between. CDR3 length: 15 amino acids. TCRdb ran MiXCR on the RACE reads and lists one entry per CDR3 protein. The sample lists some 170,000 distinct CDR3 sequences; 28% were seen once. Time point described: patch test 3, about 24 weeks after DPC sensitization. As to treatment: therapeutic diphenylcyclopropenone sensitization with weekly scalp DPC. This receptor was identified in a woman between 18 and 30 years old with alopecia areata. Some clones in this sample may be carry-over from other donors' samples. The J gene is TRBJ2-5, the V gene TRBV7-2, with D perhaps matching TRBD1 (7 bases). The sequenced sample was whole blood, obtained in connection with sensitization to the hapten diphenylcyclopropenone (DPC). This CDR3 is CASSVGGGVQETQYF. CDR3 in DNA: TGTGCCAGCAGCGTAGGGGGCGGGGTACAAGAGACCCAGTACTTC.